This paragraph covers one T cell receptor (beta chain) sequence. The data are from a study of blood T cells in healthy people across ages. This CDR3 spans 15 amino acids. The junction had 8 bases not matched to a gene; V was cut back by 4 bases and J by 4 bases. The germline gives CDR1 SGHTA, CDR2 FQGTGA. A second PCR of about 7 to 11 cycles used a sample-barcoded 5' primer and a J-beta primer mix. TCRdb re-called the 5' RACE reads with MiXCR, one entry per CDR3 protein. The profile covers approximately 820,000 distinct CDR3 sequences, with roughly 44% appearing a single time and roughly a fifth taken by the ten largest. No fewer than 6 million PBMCs went into each sample. Total RNA was extracted at no less than 6 micrograms per sample.

What was sequenced was blood. The chain has TRBV7-3 and TRBJ1-2; 8 positions agree with TRBD1. This TCR derives from a man aged 55-75 years in good health. CDR3 region: CASSSRQGLIYGYTF. The CDR3 bases are TGTGCCAGCAGCTCTCGACAGGGGCTAATCTATGGCTACACCTTC.